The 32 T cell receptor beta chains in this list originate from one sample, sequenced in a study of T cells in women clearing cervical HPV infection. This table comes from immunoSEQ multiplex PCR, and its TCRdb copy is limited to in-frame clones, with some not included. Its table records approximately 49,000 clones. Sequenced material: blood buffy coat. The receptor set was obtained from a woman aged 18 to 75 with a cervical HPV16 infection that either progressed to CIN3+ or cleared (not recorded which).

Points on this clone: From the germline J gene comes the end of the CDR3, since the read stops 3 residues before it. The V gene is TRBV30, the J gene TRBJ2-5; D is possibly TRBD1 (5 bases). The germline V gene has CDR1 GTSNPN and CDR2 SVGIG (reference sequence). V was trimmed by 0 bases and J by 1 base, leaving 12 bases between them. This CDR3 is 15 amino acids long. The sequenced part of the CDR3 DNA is TGTGCCTGGAGTGTATGGGGCAGGGCCCAAGAGACC. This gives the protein CAWSVWGRAQET. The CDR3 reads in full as CAWSVWGRAQETQYF.

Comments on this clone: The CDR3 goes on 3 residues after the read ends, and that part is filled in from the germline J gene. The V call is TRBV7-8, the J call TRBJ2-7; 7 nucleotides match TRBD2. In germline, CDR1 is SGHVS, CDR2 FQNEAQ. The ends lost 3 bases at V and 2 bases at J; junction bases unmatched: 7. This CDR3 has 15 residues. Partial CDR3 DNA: TGTGCCAGCAGCTTTGGTATTGGGGGGGCCTACGAG. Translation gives CASSFGIGGAYE. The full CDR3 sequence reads CASSFGIGGAYEQYF.

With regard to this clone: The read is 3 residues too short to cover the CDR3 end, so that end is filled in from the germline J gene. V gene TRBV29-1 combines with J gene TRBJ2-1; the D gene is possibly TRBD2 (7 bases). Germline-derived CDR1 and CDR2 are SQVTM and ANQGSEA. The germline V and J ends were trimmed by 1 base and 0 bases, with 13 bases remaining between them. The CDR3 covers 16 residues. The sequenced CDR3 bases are TGCAGCGTTGAAGGCGGGGGCGGGCTCTCCTACAATGAG. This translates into CSVEGGGGLSYNE. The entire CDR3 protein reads CSVEGGGGLSYNEQFF.

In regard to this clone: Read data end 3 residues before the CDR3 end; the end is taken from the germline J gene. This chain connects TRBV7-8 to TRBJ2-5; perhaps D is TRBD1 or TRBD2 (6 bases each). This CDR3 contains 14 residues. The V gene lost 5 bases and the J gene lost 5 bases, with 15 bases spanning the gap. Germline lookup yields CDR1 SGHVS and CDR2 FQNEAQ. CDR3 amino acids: CASSVGGQSETQYF. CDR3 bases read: TGTGCCAGCAGCGTGGGAGGACAGTCGGAGACC.

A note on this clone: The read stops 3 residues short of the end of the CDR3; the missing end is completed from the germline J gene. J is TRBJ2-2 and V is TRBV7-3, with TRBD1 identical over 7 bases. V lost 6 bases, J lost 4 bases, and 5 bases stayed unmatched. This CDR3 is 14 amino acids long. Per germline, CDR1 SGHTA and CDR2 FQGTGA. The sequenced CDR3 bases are TGTGCCAGCAGACAGACAGGGACCACCGGGGAG. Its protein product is CASRQTGTTGE. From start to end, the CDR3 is CASRQTGTTGELFF.

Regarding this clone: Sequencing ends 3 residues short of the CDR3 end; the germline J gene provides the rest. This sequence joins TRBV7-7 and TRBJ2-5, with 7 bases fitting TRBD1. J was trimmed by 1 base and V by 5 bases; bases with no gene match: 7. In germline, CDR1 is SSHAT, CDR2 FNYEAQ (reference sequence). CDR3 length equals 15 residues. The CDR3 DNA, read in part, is TGTGCCAGCAGCCTCGCCGACAGGGTCCAAGAGACC. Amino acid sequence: CASSLADRVQET. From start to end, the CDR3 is CASSLADRVQETQYF.

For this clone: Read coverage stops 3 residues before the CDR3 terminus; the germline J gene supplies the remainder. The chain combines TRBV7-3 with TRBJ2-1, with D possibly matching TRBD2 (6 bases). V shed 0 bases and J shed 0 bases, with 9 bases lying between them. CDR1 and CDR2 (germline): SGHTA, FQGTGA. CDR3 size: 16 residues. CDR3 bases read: TGTGCCAGCAGCTTAACGCGGGGCAGCTCCTACAATGAG. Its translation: CASSLTRGSSYNE. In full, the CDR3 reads CASSLTRGSSYNEQFF.

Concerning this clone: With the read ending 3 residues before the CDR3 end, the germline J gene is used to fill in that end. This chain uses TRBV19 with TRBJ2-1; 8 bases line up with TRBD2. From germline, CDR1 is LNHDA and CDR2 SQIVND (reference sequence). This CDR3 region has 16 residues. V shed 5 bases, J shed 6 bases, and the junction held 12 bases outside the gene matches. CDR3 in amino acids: CASSSRTSHVINEQFF. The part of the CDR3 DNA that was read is TGTGCCAGTAGTTCGAGGACTAGCCACGTTATCAATGAG.

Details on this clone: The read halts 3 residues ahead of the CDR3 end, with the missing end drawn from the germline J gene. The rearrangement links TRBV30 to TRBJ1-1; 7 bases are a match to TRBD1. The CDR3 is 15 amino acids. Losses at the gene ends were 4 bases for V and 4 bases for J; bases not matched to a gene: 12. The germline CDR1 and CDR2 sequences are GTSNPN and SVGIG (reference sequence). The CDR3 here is CAWTPIDRVGTEAFF. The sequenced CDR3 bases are TGTGCCTGGACTCCTATTGACAGGGTCGGCACTGAA.

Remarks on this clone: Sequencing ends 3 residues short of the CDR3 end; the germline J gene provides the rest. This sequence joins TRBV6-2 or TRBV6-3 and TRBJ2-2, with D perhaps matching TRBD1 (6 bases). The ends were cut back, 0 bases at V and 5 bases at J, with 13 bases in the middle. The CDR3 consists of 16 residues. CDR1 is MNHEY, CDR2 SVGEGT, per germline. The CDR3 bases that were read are TGTGCCAGCAGTTACTCGGCAGGGGTCAAGACCGGGGAG. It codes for CASSYSAGVKTGE. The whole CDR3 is CASSYSAGVKTGELFF.

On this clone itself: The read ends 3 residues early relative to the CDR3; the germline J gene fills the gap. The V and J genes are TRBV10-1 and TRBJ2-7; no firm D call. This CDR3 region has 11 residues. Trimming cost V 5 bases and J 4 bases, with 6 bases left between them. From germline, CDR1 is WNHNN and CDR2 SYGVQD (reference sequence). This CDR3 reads CASSMTYEQYF. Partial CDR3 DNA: TGCGCCAGCAGTATGACATACGAG.

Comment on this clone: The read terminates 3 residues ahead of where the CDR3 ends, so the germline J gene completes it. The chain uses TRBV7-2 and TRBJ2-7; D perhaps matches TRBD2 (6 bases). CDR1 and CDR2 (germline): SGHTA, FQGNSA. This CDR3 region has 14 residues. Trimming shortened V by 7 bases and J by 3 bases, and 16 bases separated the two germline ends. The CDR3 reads CASTEWDSNYEQYF. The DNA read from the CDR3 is TGTGCCAGCACCGAATGGGACTCAAACTACGAG.

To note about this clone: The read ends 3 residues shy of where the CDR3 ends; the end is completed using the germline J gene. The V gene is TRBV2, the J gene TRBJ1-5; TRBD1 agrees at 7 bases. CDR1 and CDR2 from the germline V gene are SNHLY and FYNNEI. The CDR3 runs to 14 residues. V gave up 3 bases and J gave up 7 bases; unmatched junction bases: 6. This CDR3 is CASSDRQGVQPQHF. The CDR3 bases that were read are TGTGCCAGCAGTGACAGGCAGGGGGTCCAGCCC.

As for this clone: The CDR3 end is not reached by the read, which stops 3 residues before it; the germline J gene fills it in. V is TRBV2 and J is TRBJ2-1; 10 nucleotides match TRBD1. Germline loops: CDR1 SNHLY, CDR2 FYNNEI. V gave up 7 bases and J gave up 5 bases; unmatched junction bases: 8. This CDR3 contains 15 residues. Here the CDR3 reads CASTRDRGGDNEQFF. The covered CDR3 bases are TGTGCCAGCACTAGGGACAGGGGAGGTGACAATGAG.

This CDR3 is CASSEGPSYEQYF. CDR3 DNA, as far as it was read: TGTGCCAGCAGCGAGGGTCCGTCCTACGAG. The V gene is TRBV5-5, the J gene TRBJ2-7; D possibly corresponds to TRBD2 (5 bases). The read falls 3 residues short of the CDR3 end, and the missing part is taken from the germline J gene. The CDR3 contains 13 residues. Germline V gene data show CDR1 as SGHKS and CDR2 as YYEKEE (reference sequence). The V gene lost 4 bases and the J gene lost 1 base, with 9 bases spanning the gap.

The CDR3 loop is CSARPGTSGNTIYF. CDR3 bases read: TGCAGTGCCCGACCCGGGACTTCAGGAAACACC. V and J are TRBV20-1 and TRBJ1-3, with a possible D match to TRBD1 (5 bases). The read ends 3 residues early relative to the CDR3; the germline J gene fills the gap. This CDR3 comprises 14 residues. V dropped 6 bases and J dropped 4 bases, with 16 bases sitting between them. The germline CDR1 and CDR2 sequences are DFQATT and SNEGSKA (reference sequence).

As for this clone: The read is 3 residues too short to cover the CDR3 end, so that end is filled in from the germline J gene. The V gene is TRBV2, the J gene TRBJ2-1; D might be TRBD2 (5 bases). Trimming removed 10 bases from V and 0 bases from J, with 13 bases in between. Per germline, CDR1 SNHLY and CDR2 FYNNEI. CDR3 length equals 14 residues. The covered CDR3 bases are TGTGCCACTCTGGGAGCGGTCTCCTACAATGAG. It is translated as CATLGAVSYNE. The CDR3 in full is CATLGAVSYNEQFF.

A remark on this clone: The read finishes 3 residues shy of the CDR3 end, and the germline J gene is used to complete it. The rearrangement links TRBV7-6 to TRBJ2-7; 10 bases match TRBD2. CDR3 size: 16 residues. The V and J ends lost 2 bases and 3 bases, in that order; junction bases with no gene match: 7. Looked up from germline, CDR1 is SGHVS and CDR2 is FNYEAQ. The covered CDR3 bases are TGTGCCAGCAGCTTAATCCCGGGGACTAGCGACTACGAG. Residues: CASSLIPGTSDYE. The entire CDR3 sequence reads CASSLIPGTSDYEQYF.

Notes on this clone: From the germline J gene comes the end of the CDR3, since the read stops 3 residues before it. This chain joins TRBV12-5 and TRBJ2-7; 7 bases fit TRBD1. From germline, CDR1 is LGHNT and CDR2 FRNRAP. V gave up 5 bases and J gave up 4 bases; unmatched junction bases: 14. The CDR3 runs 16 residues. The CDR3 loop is CASGQKTGRSLYEQYF. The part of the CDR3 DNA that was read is TGTGCTAGTGGTCAAAAGACAGGGAGAAGTTTGTACGAG.

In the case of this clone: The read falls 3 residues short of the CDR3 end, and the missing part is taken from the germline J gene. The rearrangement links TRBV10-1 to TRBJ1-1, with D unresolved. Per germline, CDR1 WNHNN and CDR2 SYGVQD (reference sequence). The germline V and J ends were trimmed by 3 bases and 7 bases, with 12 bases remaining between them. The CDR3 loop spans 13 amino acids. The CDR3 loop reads CASSDKTRGEAFF. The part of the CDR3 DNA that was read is TGCGCCAGCAGTGATAAGACACGGGGTGAA.

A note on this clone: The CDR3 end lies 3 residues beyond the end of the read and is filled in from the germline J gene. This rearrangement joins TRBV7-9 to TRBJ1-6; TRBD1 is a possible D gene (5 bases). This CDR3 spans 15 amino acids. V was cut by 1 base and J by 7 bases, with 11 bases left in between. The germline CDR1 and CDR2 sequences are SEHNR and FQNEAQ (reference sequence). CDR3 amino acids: CASSLGRGANSPLHF. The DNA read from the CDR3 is TGTGCCAGCAGCTTAGGGCGGGGCGCCAATTCACCC.

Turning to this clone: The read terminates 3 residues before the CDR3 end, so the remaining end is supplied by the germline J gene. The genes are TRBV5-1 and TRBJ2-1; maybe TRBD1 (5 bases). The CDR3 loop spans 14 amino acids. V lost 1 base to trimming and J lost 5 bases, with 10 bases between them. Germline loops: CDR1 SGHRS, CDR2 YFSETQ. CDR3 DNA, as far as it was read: TGCGCCAGCAGCTTGATACAGGATAACAATGAG. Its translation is CASSLIQDNNE. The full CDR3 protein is CASSLIQDNNEQFF.

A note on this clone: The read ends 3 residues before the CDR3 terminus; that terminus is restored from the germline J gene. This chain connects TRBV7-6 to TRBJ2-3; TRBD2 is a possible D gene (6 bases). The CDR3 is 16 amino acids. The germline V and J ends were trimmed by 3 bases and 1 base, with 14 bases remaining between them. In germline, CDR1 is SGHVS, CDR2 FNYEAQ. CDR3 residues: CASSFNLAGRTDTQYF. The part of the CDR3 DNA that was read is TGTGCCAGCAGCTTTAACCTGGCGGGGCGCACAGATACG.

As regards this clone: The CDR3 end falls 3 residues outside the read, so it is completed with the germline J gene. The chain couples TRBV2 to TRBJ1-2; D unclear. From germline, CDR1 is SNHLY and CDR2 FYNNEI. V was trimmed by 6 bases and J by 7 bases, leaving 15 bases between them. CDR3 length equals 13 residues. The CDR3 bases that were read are TGTGCCAGCAGGGAGACCCCGGGGAGTGGC. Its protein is CASRETPGSG. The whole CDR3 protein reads CASRETPGSGYTF.

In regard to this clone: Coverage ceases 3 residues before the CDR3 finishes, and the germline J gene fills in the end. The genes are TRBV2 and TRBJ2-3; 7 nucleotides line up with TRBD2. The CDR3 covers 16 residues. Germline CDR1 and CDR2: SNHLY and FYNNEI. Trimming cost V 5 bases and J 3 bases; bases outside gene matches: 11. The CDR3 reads CASSPTGGGWTDTQYF. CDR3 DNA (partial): TGTGCCAGCAGTCCAACGGGGGGAGGGTGGACAGATACG.

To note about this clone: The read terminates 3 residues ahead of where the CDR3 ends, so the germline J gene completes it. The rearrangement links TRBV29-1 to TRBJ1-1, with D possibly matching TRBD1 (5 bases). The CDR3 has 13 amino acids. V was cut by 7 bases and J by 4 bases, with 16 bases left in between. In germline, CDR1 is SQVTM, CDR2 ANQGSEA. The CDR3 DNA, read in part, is TGCAGCGCCCGAGGAGGGGTGGGCACTGAA. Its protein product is CSARGGVGTE. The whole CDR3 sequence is CSARGGVGTEAFF. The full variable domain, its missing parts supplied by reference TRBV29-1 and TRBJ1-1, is SAVISQKPSRDICQRGTSLTIQCQVDSQVTMMFWYRQQPGQSLTLIATANQGSEATYESGFVIDKFPISRPNLTFSTLTVSNMSPEDSSIYLCSARGGVGTEAFFGQGTRLTVV.

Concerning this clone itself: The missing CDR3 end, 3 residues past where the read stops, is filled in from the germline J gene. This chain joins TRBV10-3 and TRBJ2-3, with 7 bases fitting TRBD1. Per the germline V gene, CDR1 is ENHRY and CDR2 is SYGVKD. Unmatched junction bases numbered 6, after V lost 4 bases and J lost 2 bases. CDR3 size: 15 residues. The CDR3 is CAISARDSSTDTQYF. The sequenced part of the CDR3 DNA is TGTGCCATCAGTGCCCGGGACAGCTCCACAGATACG.

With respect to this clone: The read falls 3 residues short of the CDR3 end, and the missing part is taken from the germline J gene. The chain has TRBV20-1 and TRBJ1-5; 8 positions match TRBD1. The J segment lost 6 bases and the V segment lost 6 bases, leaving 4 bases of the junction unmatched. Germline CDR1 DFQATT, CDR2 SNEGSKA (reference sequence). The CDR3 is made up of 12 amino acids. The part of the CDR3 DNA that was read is TGCAGTGCCGACAGGGGAAGTCAGCCC. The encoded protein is CSADRGSQP. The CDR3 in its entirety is CSADRGSQPQHF.

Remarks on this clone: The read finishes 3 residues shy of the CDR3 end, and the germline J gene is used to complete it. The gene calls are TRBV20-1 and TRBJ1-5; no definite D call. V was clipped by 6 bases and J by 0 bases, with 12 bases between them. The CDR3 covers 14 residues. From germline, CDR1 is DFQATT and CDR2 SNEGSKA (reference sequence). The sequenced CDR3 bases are TGCAGTGCGGCAGGTTCTTATAGCAATCAGCCC. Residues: CSAAGSYSNQP. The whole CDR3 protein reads CSAAGSYSNQPQHF.

The DNA read from the CDR3 is TGCAGCGTTGAAGATTCTTTGACAGGGAATGGGAAAAACATT. Translating it yields CSVEDSLTGNGKNI. In full, the CDR3 is CSVEDSLTGNGKNIQYF. The V call is TRBV29-1, the J call TRBJ2-4, with 7 bases matching TRBD1. The read ends 3 residues before the CDR3 terminus; that terminus is restored from the germline J gene. Germline CDR1 is SQVTM and CDR2 is ANQGSEA. The ends lost 0 bases at V and 4 bases at J; junction bases unmatched: 12. The CDR3 length is 17 residues.

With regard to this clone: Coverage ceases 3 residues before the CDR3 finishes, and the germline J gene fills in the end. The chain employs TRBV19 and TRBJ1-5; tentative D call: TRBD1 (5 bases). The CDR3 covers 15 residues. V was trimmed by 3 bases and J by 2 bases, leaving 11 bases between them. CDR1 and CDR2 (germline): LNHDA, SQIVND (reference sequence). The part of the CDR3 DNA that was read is TGTGCCAGTAGTATCCAGGGTATTGGCAATCAGCCC. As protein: CASSIQGIGNQP. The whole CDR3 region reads CASSIQGIGNQPQHF.

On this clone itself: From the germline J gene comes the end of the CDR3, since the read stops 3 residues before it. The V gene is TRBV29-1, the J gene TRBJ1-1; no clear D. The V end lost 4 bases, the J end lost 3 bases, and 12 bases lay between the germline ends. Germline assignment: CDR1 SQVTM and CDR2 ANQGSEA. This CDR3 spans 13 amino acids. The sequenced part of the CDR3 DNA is TGCAGCGTTGCTGTCTTTTCAGACACTGAA. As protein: CSVAVFSDTE. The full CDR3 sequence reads CSVAVFSDTEAFF.